This T cell receptor (beta chain) was captured in a study of radiotherapy plus CTLA-4 blockade in lung cancer. Across the study: With 31% of patients having disease control, objective responses were seen in about 18%.

The CDR3 is 15 residues long. Germline loops: CDR1 PRHDT, CDR2 FYEKMQ (reference sequence). Deletions cut 1 base from V and 2 bases from J, with 9 bases between. Here immunoSEQ multiplex PCR was the method, and the copy in TCRdb shows in-frame clones only, minus some. The top ten hold 35% to 45% of the sample, which has roughly 73,000 clones, around 90% seen once. With respect to this clone: Its target is not known.

Study observations and caveats: In blood, tumor-derived TCR clones expanded after radiotherapy plus ipilimumab.

Focal radiation plus CTLA-4 blockade with ipilimumab was administered to patients who had chemo-refractory metastatic non-small-cell lung cancer. The chain carries TRBV13 and TRBJ2-4; D might be TRBD1 (5 bases). The sequencing here drew on peripheral blood, taken from a patient treated with radiotherapy plus ipilimumab. This TCR came from a human donor with non-small cell lung cancer that progressed on radiotherapy plus ipilimumab. This chain's CDR3 is CASSLEPGSKNIQYF. Written as DNA, the CDR3 is TGTGCCAGCAGCTTAGAGCCAGGGTCCAAAAACATTCAGTACTTC. The whole variable domain, remainder taken from reference TRBV13 and TRBJ2-4, is AAGVIQSPRHLIKEKRETATLKCYPIPRHDTVYWYQQGPGQDPQFLISFYEKMQSDKGSIPDRFSAQQFSDYHSELNMSSLELGDSALYFCASSLEPGSKNIQYFGAGTRLSVL.